Below, 6 T cell receptor beta chains from the same sample are listed, as sequenced in a study of blood T cell repertoires in COVID-19 (dated by TCRdb to between 2020 and 2021). The library was obtained by the immunoSEQ multiplex PCR assay. The table comes from immuneACCESS by way of TCRdb, which keeps in-frame sequences with V and J called. Part of the clones is missing from these tables; in studies checked, under half for an unresolved V gene and the rest for unknown reasons. The table for this sample lists some 290,000 clones; roughly 90% of them were counted only once. 2.9% of the sample lies in the top ten. The specimen was peripheral blood. These receptors all come from a woman in her thirties with COVID-19, enrolled during active disease.

The sample holds many counts of this clone. The sample has other DNA sequences that encode this CDR3 too. This rearrangement joins TRBV19 to TRBJ1-1, with unresolved D. Germline V gene lookup returns CDR1 LNHDA and CDR2 SQIVND (reference sequence). The CDR3 contains 13 residues. The germline V and J ends were trimmed by 4 bases and 0 bases, with 6 bases remaining between them. The CDR3: CASSTGLNTEAFF. The CDR3 coding sequence is TGTGCCAGTAGTACAGGCCTGAACACTGAAGCTTTCTTT.

This clone occurred once. The rearrangement links TRBV11-2 to TRBJ2-5, with a possible D match to TRBD2 (6 bases). The CDR3 runs to 14 residues. CDR1 SGHAT and CDR2 FQNNGV come from the germline V gene. V was clipped by 4 bases and J by 5 bases, with 14 bases between them. CDR3 nucleotide sequence: TGTGCCAGCAGCTCCCCGAGAGGGAGGGAGACCCAGTACTTC. It specifies CASSSPRGRETQYF.

This chain links TRBV5-1 with TRBJ2-5; 11 bases fit TRBD2. With 4 bases clipped from V and 1 base from J, the junction kept 6 bases outside the gene matches. CDR1 is SGHRS, CDR2 YFSETQ, per germline. The CDR3 spans 16 residues. In DNA, the CDR3 is TGCGCCAGCAGCGGAGTAGCGGGAGGGGTCCAAGAGACCCAGTACTTC. This encodes CASSGVAGGVQETQYF.

The rearrangement links TRBV30 to TRBJ1-1; a possible D gene is TRBD1 (5 bases). Germline assignment: CDR1 GTSNPN and CDR2 SVGIG (reference sequence). Trimming removed 0 bases at V and 1 base at J, with 9 bases between. This CDR3 is built from 14 residues. CDR3 nucleotide sequence: TGTGCCTGGAGTGTCCTGCAGGGGAACACTGAAGCTTTCTTT. This encodes CAWSVLQGNTEAFF.

This clone was observed many times. The V gene is TRBV10-3, the J gene TRBJ1-5, with 7 bases that match TRBD1. V trimming: 2 bases; J trimming: 2 bases; junction bases outside the gene matches: 3. The CDR3 contains 15 residues. The germline V gene encodes CDR1 ENHRY and CDR2 SYGVKD. Written as DNA, the CDR3 is TGTGCCATCAGTGAGCCGGGGACAGGCAATCAGCCCCAGCATTTT. Translated, it gives CAISEPGTGNQPQHF.

V and J are TRBV3-1 (or the pseudogene TRBV3-2) and TRBJ1-2; 9 positions agree with TRBD1. CDR1 and CDR2 from the germline V gene are LGHDT and YNNKEL (reference sequence). V shed 6 bases and J 4 bases; nucleotides not matched to a gene: 0. The CDR3 has 12 residues. CDR3 bases: TGTGCCAGCAGGGGACAGGGCTATGGCTACACCTTC. Translating it yields CASRGQGYGYTF.